Sequencing of this TCR beta chain was carried out in a study of CD8 T cells in ankylosing spondylitis. Making the TCR beta libraries involved quantitative 5'-RACE with molecular barcodes. TCRdb re-called the 5' RACE reads with MiXCR, one entry per CDR3 protein. The profile covers roughly 700,000 distinct CDR3 sequences, with around 19% appearing a single time and around 19% taken by the ten largest. Points from the study as a whole: Ankylosing spondylitis blood appeared to be characterized by a TCR beta motif of several highly homologous variants. Certain motif variants had earlier been reported in reactive arthritis synovial fluid and blood. Disease-associated clones were reportedly significantly overrepresented in matched ankylosing spondylitis synovial fluid.

Germline V gene sequence: CDR1 MNHEY, CDR2 SVGAGI. The CDR3 runs 13 residues. V lost 3 bases, J lost 9 bases, and 12 bases lay in between. Comment on this clonotype: Its antigen is still unknown.

The chain combines TRBV6-5 with TRBJ2-1; D not certain. What was sequenced was blood, either unsorted or a sorted T cell fraction (not recorded which). This TCR was recovered from a male donor with ankylosing spondylitis. Here the CDR3 reads CASSYPPAGEQFF. CDR3 nucleotide sequence: TGTGCCAGCAGTTATCCCCCCGCCGGTGAGCAGTTCTTC.